The clone carrying this TCR beta chain appeared once. Its antigen is as yet unknown. This entry comes from a study of post-analysis software for immune sequencing data. Study-wide findings and caveats: Controls' normalized Chao1 diversity significantly exceeded that of multiple sclerosis patients. About five TRBV segments were more frequent in patients than controls; TRBV5-6, TRBV5-1 and TRBV20-1 belonged to this group.

The CDR3 consists of 15 residues. V lost 3 bases and J 3 bases, leaving 11 bases between the germline ends. The germline CDR1 and CDR2 sequences are ENHRY and SYGVKD. Sequencing libraries made from TCR beta cDNA carried unique molecular identifiers. One entry per CDR3 protein, called by TCRdb with MiXCR from the PCR reads. The table includes approximately 660,000 distinct CDR3 sequences, about 60% detected once. This clonotype originated in a girl aged 2-10 years with multiple sclerosis. V and J are TRBV10-3 and TRBJ2-2, with D unclear. Sample: blood. The CDR3 sequence: CAISDVAADTGELFF. The CDR3 DNA reads as TGTGCCATCAGTGACGTAGCCGCCGACACCGGGGAGCTGTTTTTT.